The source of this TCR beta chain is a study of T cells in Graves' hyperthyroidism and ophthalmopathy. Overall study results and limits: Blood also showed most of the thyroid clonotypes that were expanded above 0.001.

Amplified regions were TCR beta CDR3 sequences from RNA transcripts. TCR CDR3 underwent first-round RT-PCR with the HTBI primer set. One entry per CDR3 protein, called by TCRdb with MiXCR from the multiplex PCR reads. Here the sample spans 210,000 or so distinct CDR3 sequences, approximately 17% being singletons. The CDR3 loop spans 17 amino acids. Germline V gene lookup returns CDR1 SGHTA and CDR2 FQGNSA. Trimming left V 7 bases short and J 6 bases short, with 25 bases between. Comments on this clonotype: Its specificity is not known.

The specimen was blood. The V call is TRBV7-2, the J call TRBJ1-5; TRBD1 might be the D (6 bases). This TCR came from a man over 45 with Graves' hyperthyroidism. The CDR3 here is CASTLSPPGARAQPQHF. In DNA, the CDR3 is TGTGCCAGCACCCTCTCACCCCCAGGGGCGCGAGCTCAGCCCCAGCATTTT.